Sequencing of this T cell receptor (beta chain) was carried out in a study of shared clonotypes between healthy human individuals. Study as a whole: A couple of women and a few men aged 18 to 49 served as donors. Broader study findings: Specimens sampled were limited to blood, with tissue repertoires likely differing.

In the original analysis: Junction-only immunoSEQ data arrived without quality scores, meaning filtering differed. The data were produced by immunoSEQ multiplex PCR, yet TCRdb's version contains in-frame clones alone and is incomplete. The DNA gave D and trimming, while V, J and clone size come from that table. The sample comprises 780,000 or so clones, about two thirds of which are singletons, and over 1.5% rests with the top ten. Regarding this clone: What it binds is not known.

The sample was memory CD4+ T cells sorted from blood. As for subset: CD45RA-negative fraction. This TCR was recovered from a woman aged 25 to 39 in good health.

The CDR3 is CASRQRDRDEQYF. The CDR3, as DNA: TGTGCCAGCAGACAACGGGACAGGGACGAGCAGTACTTC. The chain uses TRBV6-6 and TRBJ2-5; 9 bases agree with TRBD1. The DNA matches TRBJ2-7 better at its end, which makes the J call doubtful. The CDR3 is 13 residues long. Looked up from germline, CDR1 is MNHNY and CDR2 is SVGAGI (reference sequence).